This T cell receptor (beta chain) was profiled in a study of blood T cell repertoires in COVID-19. Study at large: COVID-19 samples, acute and convalescent, were from the United States, Italy and Spain. Sources were T cells, B-cell-depleted T cells, or PBMCs; the material itself was cDNA or gDNA.

Libraries were prepared by immunoSEQ multiplex PCR; TCRdb keeps only in-frame clonotypes and omits some of them. The data show approximately 260,000 clones, with around 86% seen just once and about 4% held by the top ten. This clonotype was sampled from a man between 18 and 29 years old with active or convalescent COVID-19. Material for sequencing was peripheral blood.

Here the CDR3 reads CASSFRGDFSEQYF. The CDR3 DNA sequence: TGTGCCAGCAGCTTTCGGGGGGATTTCTCCGAGCAGTACTTC. The V gene is TRBV3-1 (or the pseudogene TRBV3-2), the J gene TRBJ2-7, with 7 bases that match TRBD2. CDR1 LGHDT and CDR2 YNNKEL come from the germline V gene (reference sequence). V shed 5 bases, J shed 6 bases, and the junction held 10 bases outside the gene matches. The CDR3 loop spans 14 amino acids.